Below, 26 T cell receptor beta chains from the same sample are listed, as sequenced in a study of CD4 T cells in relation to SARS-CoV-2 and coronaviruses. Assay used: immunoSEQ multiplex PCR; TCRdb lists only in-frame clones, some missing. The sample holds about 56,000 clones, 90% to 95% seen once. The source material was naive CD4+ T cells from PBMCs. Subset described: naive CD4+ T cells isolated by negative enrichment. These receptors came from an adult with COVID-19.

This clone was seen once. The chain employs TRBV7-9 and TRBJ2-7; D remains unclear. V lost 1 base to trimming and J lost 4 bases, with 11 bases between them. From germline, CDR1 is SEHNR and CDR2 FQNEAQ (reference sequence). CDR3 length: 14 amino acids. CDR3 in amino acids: CASSLEVVSYEQYF. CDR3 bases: TGTGCCAGCAGCTTAGAGGTGGTGTCATACGAGCAGTACTTC.

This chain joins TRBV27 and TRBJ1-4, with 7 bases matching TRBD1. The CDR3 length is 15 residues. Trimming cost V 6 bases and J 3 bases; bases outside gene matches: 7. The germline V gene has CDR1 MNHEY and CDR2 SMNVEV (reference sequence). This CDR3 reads CASSSRQGSNEKLFF. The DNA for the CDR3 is TGTGCCAGCAGCTCCCGACAGGGCTCTAATGAAAAACTGTTTTTT.

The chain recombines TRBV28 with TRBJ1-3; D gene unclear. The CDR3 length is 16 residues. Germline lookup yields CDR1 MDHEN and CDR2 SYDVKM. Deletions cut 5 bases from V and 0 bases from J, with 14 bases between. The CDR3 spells CASSPTVGISGNTIYF. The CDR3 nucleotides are TGTGCCAGCAGTCCCACAGTCGGAATCTCTGGAAACACCATATATTTT.

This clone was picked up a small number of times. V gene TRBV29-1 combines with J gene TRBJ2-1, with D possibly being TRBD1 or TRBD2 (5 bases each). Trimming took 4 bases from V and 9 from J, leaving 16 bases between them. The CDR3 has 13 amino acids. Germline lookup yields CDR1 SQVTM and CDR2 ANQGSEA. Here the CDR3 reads CSVGGGVWSEQFF. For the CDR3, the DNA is TGCAGCGTTGGTGGGGGAGTGTGGAGTGAGCAGTTCTTC.

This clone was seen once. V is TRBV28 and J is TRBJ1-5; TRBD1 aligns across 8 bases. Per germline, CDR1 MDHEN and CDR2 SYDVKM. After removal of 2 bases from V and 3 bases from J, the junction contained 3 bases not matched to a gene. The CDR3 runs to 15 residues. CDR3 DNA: TGTGCCAGCAGTTTACAGGGGGCTGACAATCAGCCCCAGCATTTT. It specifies CASSLQGADNQPQHF.

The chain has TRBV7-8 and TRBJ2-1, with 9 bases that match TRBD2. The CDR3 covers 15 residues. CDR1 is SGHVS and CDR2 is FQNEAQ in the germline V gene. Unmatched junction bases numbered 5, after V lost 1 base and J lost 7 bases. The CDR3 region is CASSLDRTSVNEQFF. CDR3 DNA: TGTGCCAGCAGCTTAGATAGGACTAGCGTAAATGAGCAGTTCTTC.

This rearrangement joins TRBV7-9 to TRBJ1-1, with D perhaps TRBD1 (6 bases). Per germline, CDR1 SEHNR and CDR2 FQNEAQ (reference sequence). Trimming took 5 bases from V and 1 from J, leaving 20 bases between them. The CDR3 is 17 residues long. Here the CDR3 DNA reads TGTGCCAGCAGCCCCGGGAGAAACAGGGATAAGAACACTGAAGCTTTCTTT. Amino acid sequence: CASSPGRNRDKNTEAFF. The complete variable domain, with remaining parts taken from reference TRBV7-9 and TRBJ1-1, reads DTGVSQNPRHKITKRGQNVTFRCDPISEHNRLYWYRQTLGQGPEFLTYFQNEAQLEKSRLLSDRFSAERPKGSFSTLEIQRTEQGDSAMYLCASSPGRNRDKNTEAFFGQGTRLTVV.

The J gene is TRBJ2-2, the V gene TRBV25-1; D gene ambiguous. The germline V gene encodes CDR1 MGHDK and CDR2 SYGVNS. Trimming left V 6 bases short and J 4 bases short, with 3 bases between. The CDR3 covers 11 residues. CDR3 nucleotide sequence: TGTGCCAGCAGCAGCACCGGGGAGCTGTTTTTT. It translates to CASSSTGELFF.

CDR3 nucleotide sequence: TGCGCCAGCAGCTTCGGACCCCTGGGACAGGGGGAATACGAGCAGTACTTC. Translation: CASSFGPLGQGEYEQYF. The gene calls are TRBV5-1 and TRBJ2-7, with 11 bases aligning to TRBD1. V shed 2 bases, J shed 4 bases, and the junction held 11 bases outside the gene matches. Germline V gene lookup returns CDR1 SGHRS and CDR2 YFSETQ. CDR3 size: 17 residues.

CDR3 nucleotide sequence: TGCAGTGCTAGCCAGGGTCTAGGCTACACCTTC. As protein: CSASQGLGYTF. V gene TRBV20-1 combines with J gene TRBJ1-2, with D perhaps matching TRBD1 (5 bases). Germline assignment: CDR1 DFQATT and CDR2 SNEGSKA (reference sequence). V lost 3 bases and J 8 bases, leaving 10 bases between the germline ends. This CDR3 contains 11 residues.

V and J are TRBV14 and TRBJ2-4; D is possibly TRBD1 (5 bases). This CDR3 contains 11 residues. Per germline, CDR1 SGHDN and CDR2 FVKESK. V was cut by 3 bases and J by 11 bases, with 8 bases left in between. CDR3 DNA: TGTGCCAGCAGCCACTCGACAGTTCAGTACTTC. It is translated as CASSHSTVQYF.

CDR3 residues: CASSLAPGTQYF. DNA of the CDR3: TGTGCCAGCAGTTTAGCGCCGGGGACCCAGTACTTC. This sequence joins TRBV12-3 or TRBV12-4 and TRBJ2-5, with no clear D. The V gene lost 0 bases and the J gene lost 7 bases, with 6 bases spanning the gap. The CDR3 has 12 residues.

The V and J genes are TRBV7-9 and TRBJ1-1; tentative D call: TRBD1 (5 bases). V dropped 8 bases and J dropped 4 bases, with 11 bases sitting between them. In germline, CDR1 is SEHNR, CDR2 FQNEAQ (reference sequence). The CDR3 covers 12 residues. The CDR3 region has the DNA TGTGCCAGCCTCCAGGGCATCACTGAAGCTTTCTTT. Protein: CASLQGITEAFF.

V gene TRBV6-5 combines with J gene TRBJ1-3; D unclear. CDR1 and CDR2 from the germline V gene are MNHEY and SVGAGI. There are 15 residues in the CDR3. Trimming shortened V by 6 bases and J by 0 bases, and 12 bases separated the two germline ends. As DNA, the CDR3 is TGTGCCAGCAGGTCCGGGCCCAACTCTGGAAACACCATATATTTT. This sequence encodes CASRSGPNSGNTIYF.

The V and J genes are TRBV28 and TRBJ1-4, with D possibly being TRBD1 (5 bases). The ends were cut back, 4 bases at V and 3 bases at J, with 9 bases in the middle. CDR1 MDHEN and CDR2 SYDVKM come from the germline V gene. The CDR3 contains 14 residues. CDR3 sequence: CASSSGTPNEKLFF. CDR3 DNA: TGTGCCAGCAGTTCCGGGACCCCTAATGAAAAACTGTTTTTT.

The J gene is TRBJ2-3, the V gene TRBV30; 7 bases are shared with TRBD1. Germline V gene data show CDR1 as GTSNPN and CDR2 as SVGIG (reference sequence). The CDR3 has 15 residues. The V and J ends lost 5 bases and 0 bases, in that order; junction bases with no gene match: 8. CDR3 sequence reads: CAWAHRGRSTDTQYF. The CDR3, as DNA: TGTGCCTGGGCCCACAGGGGACGGAGCACAGATACGCAGTATTTT.

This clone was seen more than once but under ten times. The CDR3 DNA sequence: TGTGCCAGCAGCTTAGAGTTGTTGGAGATGGGAGAGCAGTACTTC. As protein: CASSLELLEMGEQYF. The chain recombines TRBV7-9 with TRBJ2-7, with unresolved D. The CDR3 consists of 15 residues. Trimming stripped 1 base from V and 7 bases from J, with 17 bases between. Per the germline V gene, CDR1 is SEHNR and CDR2 is FQNEAQ (reference sequence).

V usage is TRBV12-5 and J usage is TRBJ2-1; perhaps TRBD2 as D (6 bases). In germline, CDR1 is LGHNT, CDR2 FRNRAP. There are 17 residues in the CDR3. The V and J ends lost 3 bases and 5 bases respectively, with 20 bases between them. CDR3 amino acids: CASGFIKGTLSDNEQFF. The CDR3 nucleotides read TGTGCTAGTGGTTTCATAAAGGGGACTTTATCCGACAATGAGCAGTTCTTC. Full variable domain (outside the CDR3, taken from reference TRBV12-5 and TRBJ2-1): DARVTQTPRHKVTEMGQEVTMRCQPILGHNTVFWYRQTMMQGLELLAYFRNRAPLDDSGMPKDRFSAEMPDATLATLKIQPSEPRDSAVYFCASGFIKGTLSDNEQFFGPGTRLTVL.

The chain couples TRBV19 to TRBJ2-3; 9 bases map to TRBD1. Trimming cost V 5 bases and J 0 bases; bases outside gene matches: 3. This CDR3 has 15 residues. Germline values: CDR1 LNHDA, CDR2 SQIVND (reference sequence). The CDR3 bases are TGTGCCAGTAGTGGACAGGGGTTTAGCACAGATACGCAGTATTTT. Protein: CASSGQGFSTDTQYF.

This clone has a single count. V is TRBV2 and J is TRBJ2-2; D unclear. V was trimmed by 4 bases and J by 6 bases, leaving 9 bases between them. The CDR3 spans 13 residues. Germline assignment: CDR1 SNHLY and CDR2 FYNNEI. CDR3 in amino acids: CASSVEMPGELFF. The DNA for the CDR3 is TGTGCCAGCAGTGTAGAGATGCCCGGGGAGCTGTTTTTT.

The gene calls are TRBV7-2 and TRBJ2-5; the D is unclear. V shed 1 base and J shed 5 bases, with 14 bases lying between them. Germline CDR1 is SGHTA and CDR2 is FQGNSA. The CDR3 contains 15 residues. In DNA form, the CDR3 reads TGTGCCAGCAGCTTAGAGAAGGGCAGCTGGGAGACCCAGTACTTC. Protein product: CASSLEKGSWETQYF.

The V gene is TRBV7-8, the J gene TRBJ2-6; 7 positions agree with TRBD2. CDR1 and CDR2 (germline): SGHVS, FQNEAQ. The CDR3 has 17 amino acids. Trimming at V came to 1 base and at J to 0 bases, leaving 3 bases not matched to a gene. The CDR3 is CASSLGSGGSGANVLTF. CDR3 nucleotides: TGTGCCAGCAGCTTAGGCTCGGGGGGCTCTGGGGCCAACGTCCTGACTTTC.

The CDR3 nucleotides read TGTGCCAGCTCACCATTAGGTACAGGGGATGACGAGCAGTACTTC. Protein product: CASSPLGTGDDEQYF. V gene TRBV18 combines with J gene TRBJ2-7; TRBD1 matches at 7 bases. V was clipped by 2 bases and J by 5 bases; unmatched bases: 9. This CDR3 has 15 residues. The germline gives CDR1 KGHSH, CDR2 LQKENI.

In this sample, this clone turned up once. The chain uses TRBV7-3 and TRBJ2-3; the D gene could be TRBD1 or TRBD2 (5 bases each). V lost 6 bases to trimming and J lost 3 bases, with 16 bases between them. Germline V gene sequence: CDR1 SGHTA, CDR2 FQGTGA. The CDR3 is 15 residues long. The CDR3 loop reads CASRPTGTPTDTQYF. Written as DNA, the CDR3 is TGTGCCAGCAGGCCAACCGGGACCCCTACAGATACGCAGTATTTT. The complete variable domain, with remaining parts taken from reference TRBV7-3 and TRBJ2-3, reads GAGVSQTPSNKVTEKGKYVELRCDPISGHTALYWYRQSLGQGPEFLIYFQGTGAADDSGLPNDRFFAVRPEGSVSTLKIQRTERGDSAVYLCASRPTGTPTDTQYFGPGTRLTVL.

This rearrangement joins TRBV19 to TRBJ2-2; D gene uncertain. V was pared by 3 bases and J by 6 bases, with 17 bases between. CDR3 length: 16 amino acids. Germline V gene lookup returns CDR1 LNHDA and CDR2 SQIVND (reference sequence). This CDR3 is CASSILQHVYPGELFF. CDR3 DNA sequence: TGTGCCAGTAGTATCCTCCAACATGTGTATCCCGGGGAGCTGTTTTTT.

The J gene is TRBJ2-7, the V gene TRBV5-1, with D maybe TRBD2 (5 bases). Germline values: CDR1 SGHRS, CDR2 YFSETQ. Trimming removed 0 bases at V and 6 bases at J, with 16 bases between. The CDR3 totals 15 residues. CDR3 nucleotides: TGCGCCAGCAGCTTGGATTACAGATCCGAGGGCGAGCAGTACTTC. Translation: CASSLDYRSEGEQYF.